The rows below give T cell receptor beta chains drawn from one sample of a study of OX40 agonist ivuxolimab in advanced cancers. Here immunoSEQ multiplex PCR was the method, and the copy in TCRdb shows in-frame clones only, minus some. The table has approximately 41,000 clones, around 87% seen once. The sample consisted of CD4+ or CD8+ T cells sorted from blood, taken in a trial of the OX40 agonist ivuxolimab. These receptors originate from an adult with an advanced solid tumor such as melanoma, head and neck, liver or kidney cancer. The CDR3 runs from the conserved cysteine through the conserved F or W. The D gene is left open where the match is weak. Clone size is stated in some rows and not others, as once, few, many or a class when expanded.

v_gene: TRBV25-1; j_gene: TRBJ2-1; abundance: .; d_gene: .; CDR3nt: TGTGCCAGCAGTGAAATCGGTGAGCAGTTCTTC; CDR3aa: CASSEIGEQFF
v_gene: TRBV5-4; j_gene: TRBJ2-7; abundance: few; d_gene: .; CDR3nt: TGTGCCAGCAGCTTGGCCAACAGACGTGGCCCCTACGAGCAGTACTTC; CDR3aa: CASSLANRRGPYEQYF
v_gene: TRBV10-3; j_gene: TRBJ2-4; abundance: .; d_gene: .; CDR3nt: TGTGCCATCAGTGAGTCAATAAGCCCGAGTAGAGTTGTCGCCAAAAACATTCAGTACTTC; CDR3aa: CAISESISPSRVVAKNIQYF
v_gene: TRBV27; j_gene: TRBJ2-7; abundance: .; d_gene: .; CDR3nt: TGTGCCAGCAGCATCGCGGGACGGACCTACGAGCAGTACTTC; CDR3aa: CASSIAGRTYEQYF
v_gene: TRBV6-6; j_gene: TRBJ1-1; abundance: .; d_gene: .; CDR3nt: TGTGCCAGCAGACGGACGAACACTGAAGCTTTCTTT; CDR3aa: CASRRTNTEAFF
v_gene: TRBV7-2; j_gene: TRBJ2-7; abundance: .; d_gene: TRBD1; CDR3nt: TGTGCCAGCGGTCCCAGACAGGGCTCCTCCTACGAGCAGTACTTC; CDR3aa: CASGPRQGSSYEQYF
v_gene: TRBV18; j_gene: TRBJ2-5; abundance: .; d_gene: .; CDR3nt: TGTGCCAGCTCACCACCGTGGGGAAGGGAGACCCAGTACTTC; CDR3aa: CASSPPWGRETQYF
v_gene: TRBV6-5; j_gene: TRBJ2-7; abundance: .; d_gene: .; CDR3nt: TGTGCCATCCGTTACGAGCAGTACTTC; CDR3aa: CAIRYEQYF
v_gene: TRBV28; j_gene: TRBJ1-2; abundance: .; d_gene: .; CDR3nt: TGTGCCAGCAGTGACAGTGTGAACTATGGCTACACCTTC; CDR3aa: CASSDSVNYGYTF
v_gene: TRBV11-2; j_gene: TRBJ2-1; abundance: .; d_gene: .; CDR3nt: TGTGCCAGCAGCCCGGAGCCAAATGAGCAGTTCTTC; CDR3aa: CASSPEPNEQFF
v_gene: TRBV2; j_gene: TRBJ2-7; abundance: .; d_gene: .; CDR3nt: TGTGCCAGCCTTGGGCACTCCTCCTACGAGCAGTACTTC; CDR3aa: CASLGHSSYEQYF
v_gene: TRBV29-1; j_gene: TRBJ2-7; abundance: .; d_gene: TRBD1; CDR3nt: TGCAGCGCCGAGGGGACAGGGGGTGGCGAGCAGTACTTC; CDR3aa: CSAEGTGGGEQYF
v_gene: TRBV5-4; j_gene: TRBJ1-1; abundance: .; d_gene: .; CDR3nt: TGTGCCAGCAGCTTGGCCCCAGGGAGGGACACTGAAGCTTTCTTT; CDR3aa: CASSLAPGRDTEAFF
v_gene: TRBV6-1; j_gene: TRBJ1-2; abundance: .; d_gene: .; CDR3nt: TGTGCCAGCAGCTCCGGACAGCTTTTGGCTGGCTACACCTTC; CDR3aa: CASSSGQLLAGYTF
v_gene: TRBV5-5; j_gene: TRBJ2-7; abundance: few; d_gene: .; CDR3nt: TGTGCCAGCAGCGTCTCCCTACAGGGCCCCTCCTACGAGCAGTACTTC; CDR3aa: CASSVSLQGPSYEQYF
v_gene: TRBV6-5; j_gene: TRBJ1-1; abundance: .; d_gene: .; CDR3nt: TGTGCCAGCAGTAAGGGGAGGGACCCAGCTTTCTTT; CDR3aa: CASSKGRDPAFF